The TCR beta chain described here comes from a study of cytomegalovirus exposure and HLA in healthy donors. The PCR made use of 60 Vbeta and 13 Jbeta primers. Clones were sequenced by immunoSEQ multiplex PCR, and TCRdb holds only the in-frame ones, with some missing. The profile shows some 130,000 clones, approximately 80% of them singletons. This CDR3 spans 16 amino acids. Germline V gene data show CDR1 as SGHRS and CDR2 as YFSETQ. V was cut by 0 bases and J by 0 bases, with 13 bases left in between. This clone appeared a single time. The chain joins TRBV5-1 to TRBJ2-7; tentative D call: TRBD1 (6 bases). The sequence derives from a male donor in good health and CMV-seronegative. The sequenced material came from PBMCs. CDR3 bases: TGCGCCAGCAGCTTGGCCGAGGGGACAAGCTCCTACGAGCAGTACTTC. This codes for CASSLAEGTSSYEQYF.